Listed here is a single TCR beta chain. Its antigen is still unknown. Assay: immunoSEQ multiplex PCR; the TCRdb copy retains only in-frame clones and omits some. The top ten clones hold 2.5% to 3.5% of a sample with about 160,000 clones, 88% of them seen once. This entry belongs to a study of cytomegalovirus exposure and HLA in healthy donors. General study findings and limits: The study designated 150 or so TCR beta chains cytomegalovirus-associated. Cytomegalovirus status was reportedly diagnosed by the classifier with high specificity and sensitivity.

Germline V gene lookup returns CDR1 SNHLY and CDR2 FYNNEI. This CDR3 has 15 residues. The ends were cut back, 4 bases at V and 2 bases at J, with 12 bases in the middle. The chain links TRBV2 to TRBJ1-5; possible D gene TRBD1, 6 bases. Sequenced input: PBMCs. The receptor comes from a man aged 18 to 30 in good health and CMV-seronegative. CDR3 protein: CASSAGPGGNQPQHF. The CDR3 DNA follows: TGTGCCAGCAGTGCGGGCCCAGGGGGCAATCAGCCCCAGCATTTT.